Listed here are 4 T cell receptor beta chains from one sample, sequenced in a study of shared clonotypes between healthy human individuals. Some clones are missing from TCRdb's copy, which holds only in-frame ones; the method was immunoSEQ multiplex PCR. Among around 510,000 clones listed, approximately 95% were seen once. Sequences were obtained from naive CD4+ T cells sorted from blood. The sample's subset: CD45RA+ positively selected. The receptors stem from a woman in her 30s in good health.

This CDR3 is CASSQGGGPTYEQYF. CDR3 sequence (DNA): TGTGCCAGCAGTCAGGGGGGAGGGCCCACCTACGAGCAGTACTTC. V and J are TRBV28 and TRBJ2-5; D might be TRBD1 or TRBD2, each matching 7 bases. The end of the DNA fits TRBJ2-7 better, so the J call may be wrong. The CDR3 spans 15 residues. Germline assignment: CDR1 MDHEN and CDR2 SYDVKM.

This chain uses TRBV6-6 with TRBJ2-1, with TRBD1 identical over 7 bases. J lost 4 bases, V lost 9 bases, and 12 bases had no gene match. Germline CDR1 MNHNY, CDR2 SVGAGI (reference sequence). This CDR3 is built from 15 residues. CDR3 sequence reads: CASRTGAAGYNEQFF. The DNA of the CDR3 is TGTGCCAGTCGTACAGGGGCCGCAGGGTACAATGAGCAGTTCTTC.

V gene TRBV25-1 combines with J gene TRBJ2-1; the D gene is possibly TRBD2 (5 bases). The CDR3 sequence is 16 residues long. V was shortened by 0 bases and J by 1 base, with 10 bases between the two germline ends. The germline V gene encodes CDR1 MGHDK and CDR2 SYGVNS. CDR3: CASSEYGTGSYNEQFF. As DNA, the CDR3 is TGTGCCAGCAGTGAATATGGAACGGGGTCCTACAATGAGCAGTTCTTC.

This chain uses TRBV19 with TRBJ2-1; 8 bases agree with TRBD1. The CDR3 extends over 16 amino acids. Germline V gene data show CDR1 as LNHDA and CDR2 as SQIVND (reference sequence). J lost 3 bases, V lost 4 bases, and 8 bases had no gene match. The CDR3: CASSTLRTGHYNEQFF. DNA for the CDR3: TGTGCCAGTAGTACCCTAAGGACAGGGCACTACAATGAGCAGTTCTTC.